This TCR beta chain was documented in a study of CXCR3-negative and CXCR3-positive naive CD8 T cells. The CDR3 has 15 residues. Germline V lookup: CDR1 LGHNA, CDR2 YSLEER. Preparation of TRB cDNA libraries relied on 5' RACE carrying UMI labels. For each CDR3 protein, TCRdb gives one entry from its re-call of the 5' RACE reads, without DNA. This sample's clone table lists 70,000 to 95,000 distinct CDR3 sequences. Study-level points and caveats: More hydrophobic TRB CDR3s were found in CXCR3-positive naive cells than in CXCR3-negative naive cells.

With respect to this clonotype: The target antigen is unknown.

At around 300,000 cells each, triplicate sorts were carried out for each CD8+ T cell subset. Phenotypically, naive CD8+ T cells corresponded to CD45RO-CCR7+CD27+CD95-. The TCR comes from a human donor in good health. Some clones in this sample may be carry-over from other donors' samples. Material for sequencing was naive CXCR3- CD8+ T cells from blood. The subset here: CD45RO-CCR7+CD27+CD95- naive CD8+ T cells lacking CXCR3 (TNR3-). The rearrangement joins TRBV4-3 to TRBJ2-1; TCRdb outputs TRBD1, but without DNA this stays unchecked. The CDR3 sequence is CASSQDPRGYNEQFF.